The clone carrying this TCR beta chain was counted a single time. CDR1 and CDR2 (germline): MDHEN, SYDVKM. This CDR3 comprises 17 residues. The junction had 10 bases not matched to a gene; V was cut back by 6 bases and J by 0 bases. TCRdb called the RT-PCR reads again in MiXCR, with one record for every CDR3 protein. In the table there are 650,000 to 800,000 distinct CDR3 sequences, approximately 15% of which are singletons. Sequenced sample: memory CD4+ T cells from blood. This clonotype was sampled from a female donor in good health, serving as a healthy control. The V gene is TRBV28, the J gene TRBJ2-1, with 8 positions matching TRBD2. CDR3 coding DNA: TGTGCCAGCAGCTCCCAGACTAGCGAGGTCTCCTACAATGAGCAGTTCTTC. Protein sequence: CASSSQTSEVSYNEQFF.